Listed below are T cell receptor beta chains from one sample, sequenced in a study of human thymus T cells. Using immunoSEQ multiplex PCR, the repertoire was profiled, and TCRdb retains in-frame clones only, with some absent. The data contain roughly 60,000 clones, over 85% of them singletons. Sequencing input: blood. The source of these receptors is a boy in the first two years of life with a congenital heart defect but otherwise immunologically healthy. The CDR3 runs from the conserved cysteine through the conserved F or W. The order of the fields is D gene, V gene, J gene, clone size, CDR3 DNA, CDR3 protein. A D gene is named only where the DNA matches it firmly. Clone size, where shown, is once, few, many, or a class for clones that have expanded.

.,TRBV10-3,TRBJ2-7,.,TGTGCCATCGGTGTGACAGGCACCTACGAGCAGTACTTC,CAIGVTGTYEQYF
.,TRBV15,TRBJ2-1,.,TGTGCCACCAGCACTACACTTCCCCAACTCCACAATGAGCAGTTCTTC,CATSTTLPQLHNEQFF
TRBD2,TRBV4-3,TRBJ2-7,.,TGCGCCAGCAGCCAAGATCGTATAACCGGGACTAGCTCCTACGAGCAGTACTTC,CASSQDRITGTSSYEQYF
.,TRBV9,TRBJ2-1,.,TGTGCCAGCAGCGTCGACAGGGGAGGGTACAATGAGCAGTTCTTC,CASSVDRGGYNEQFF
.,TRBV5-1,TRBJ1-4,once,TGCGCCAGCAGCTCGACAGGAGTTGTGAATGAAAAACTGTTTTTT,CASSSTGVVNEKLFF
TRBD2,TRBV4-2,TRBJ2-3,.,TGTGCCAGCAGCCAAGCCGGGACTAGCGGGGGGGATGTCCATGGAGATACGCAGTATTTT,CASSQAGTSGGDVHGDTQYF
.,TRBV19,TRBJ2-1,.,TGTGCCAGTAGTATAGATCGGGGGGCCTGGAATGAGCAGTTCTTC,CASSIDRGAWNEQFF
.,TRBV5-4,TRBJ1-1,.,TGTGCCAGCAGCTTGGATAGCGGCGAGATCAACACTGAAGCTTTCTTT,CASSLDSGEINTEAFF
.,TRBV18,TRBJ1-4,.,TGTGCCAGCTCACCAGGGGGCGCGAGAGAAAAACTGTTTTTT,CASSPGGAREKLFF
TRBD1,TRBV5-6,TRBJ2-7,.,TGTGCCAGCAGTCAACAGGGGATCGACGAGCAGTACTTC,CASSQQGIDEQYF
TRBD1,TRBV10-3,TRBJ1-5,.,TGTGCCATCAGTGTGACAGGGGGCCTTCAGCCCCAGCATTTT,CAISVTGGLQPQHF